These 8 T cell receptor beta chains originate from one sample sequenced in a study of blood T cell repertoires in COVID-19. Generated by immunoSEQ multiplex PCR, the TCRdb table keeps only in-frame clones and is missing some. The sample has 300,000 to 400,000 clones, 80% to 90% seen once; the top ten hold just under 6.5%. Sequencing was done on a sample of peripheral blood. The receptors here all came from a woman aged 50 to 65 with COVID-19, enrolled during active disease.

The chain joins TRBV30 to TRBJ2-7; 8 nucleotides agree with TRBD1. The CDR3 loop spans 11 amino acids. CDR1 and CDR2 from the germline V gene are GTSNPN and SVGIG (reference sequence). The V gene end was trimmed by 7 bases and the J gene end by 6 bases; junction bases not matched to a gene: 5. The CDR3 loop is CAYGTGSEQYF. The CDR3 DNA reads as TGTGCCTACGGGACAGGATCCGAGCAGTACTTC.

The genes are TRBV20-1 and TRBJ2-1; D not resolved. The CDR3 is made up of 11 amino acids. In germline, CDR1 is DFQATT, CDR2 SNEGSKA (reference sequence). The germline V and J ends were trimmed by 4 bases and 5 bases, with 6 bases remaining between them. CDR3 amino acids: CSAISNNEQFF. CDR3 coding DNA: TGCAGTGCTATTAGCAACAATGAGCAGTTCTTC.

The V and J genes are TRBV27 and TRBJ1-5; a weak D match, TRBD1 (5 bases). The CDR3 spans 13 residues. From germline, CDR1 is MNHEY and CDR2 SMNVEV (reference sequence). V shed 0 bases and J shed 13 bases, with 13 bases lying between them. CDR3 region: CASSLSTADSQHF. CDR3 DNA sequence: TGTGCCAGCAGTTTATCGACGGCCGACAGTCAGCATTTT.

This clone turned up a few times. The V call is TRBV5-1, the J call TRBJ1-2, with D possibly being TRBD1 (5 bases). The CDR3 has 15 amino acids. The V gene's germline CDR1 is SGHRS and CDR2 YFSETQ. The V and J ends lost 5 bases and 6 bases respectively, with 20 bases between them. The CDR3: CASSMAGRDWDGYTF. The CDR3 DNA follows: TGCGCCAGCAGTATGGCGGGCCGGGACTGGGATGGCTACACCTTC. The variable domain in full, completed from reference TRBV5-1 and TRBJ1-2, reads KAGVTQTPRYLIKTRGQQVTLSCSPISGHRSVSWYQQTPGQGLQFLFEYFSETQRNKGNFPGRFSGRQFSNSRSEMNVSTLELGDSALYLCASSMAGRDWDGYTFGSGTRLTVV.

The chain carries TRBV18 and TRBJ2-1, with 7 positions matching TRBD1. Germline V gene data show CDR1 as KGHSH and CDR2 as LQKENI. The CDR3 is 15 residues long. V was clipped by 3 bases and J by 9 bases; unmatched bases: 11. CDR3 region: CASSPGTVSLGEQFF. The CDR3 DNA reads TGTGCCAGCTCACCTGGGACAGTCTCCCTCGGTGAGCAGTTCTTC.

The J gene is TRBJ1-4, the V gene TRBV30, with D possibly TRBD1 on 5 matching bases. From germline, CDR1 is GTSNPN and CDR2 SVGIG (reference sequence). This CDR3 has 15 residues. Trimming cost V 6 bases and J 7 bases, with 21 bases left between them. The CDR3: CACTPQAGAGEKLFF. CDR3 nucleotides: TGTGCCTGTACGCCGCAAGCTGGGGCCGGTGAAAAACTGTTTTTT.

The gene calls are TRBV5-1 and TRBJ2-7, with a tentative D call TRBD2 (5 bases). V lost 2 bases to trimming and J lost 6 bases, with 18 bases between them. Germline CDR1 reads SGHRS; CDR2 reads YFSETQ. The CDR3 sequence is 15 residues long. The CDR3 nucleotides read TGCGCCAGCAGCTTAGGCGGTTCGGGATACAGCGAGCAGTACTTC. Encoded protein: CASSLGGSGYSEQYF.

The chain has TRBV28 and TRBJ2-5; a possible D gene is TRBD1 (6 bases). The germline gives CDR1 MDHEN, CDR2 SYDVKM. The CDR3 consists of 15 residues. V was cut by 4 bases and J by 5 bases, with 17 bases left in between. CDR3 amino acids: CASSSTLGARETQYF. CDR3 nucleotides: TGTGCCAGCAGTTCTACTCTGGGGGCGCGGGAGACCCAGTACTTC.